The source of this T cell receptor beta chain is a study of T cells in Graves' hyperthyroidism and ophthalmopathy. Template material for amplifying TCR beta CDR3 regions consisted of RNA transcripts. The HTBI primer set drove a first-round RT-PCR of the TCR CDR3. Each CDR3 protein is one row after TCRdb ran MiXCR on the multiplex PCR reads. This table holds about 270,000 distinct CDR3 sequences, roughly 20% found once. Specimen: blood. This TCR derives from a man younger than 45 with Graves' ophthalmopathy.

The CDR3 DNA sequence: TGTGCCTGGAGTGGGTCTCACAATCAGCCCCAGCATTTT. Translation: CAWSGSHNQPQHF. This chain links TRBV30 with TRBJ1-5; D gene uncertain. Germline loops: CDR1 GTSNPN, CDR2 SVGIG (reference sequence). The ends were cut back, 1 base at V and 3 bases at J, with 7 bases in the middle. CDR3 length: 13 amino acids. Looking up the rest from reference TRBV30 and TRBJ1-5 gives the full variable domain: SQTIHQWPATLVQPVGSPLSLECTVEGTSNPNLYWYRQAAGRGLQLLFYSVGIGQISSEVPQNLSASRPQDRQFILSSKKLLLSDSGFYLCAWSGSHNQPQHFGDGTRLSIL.